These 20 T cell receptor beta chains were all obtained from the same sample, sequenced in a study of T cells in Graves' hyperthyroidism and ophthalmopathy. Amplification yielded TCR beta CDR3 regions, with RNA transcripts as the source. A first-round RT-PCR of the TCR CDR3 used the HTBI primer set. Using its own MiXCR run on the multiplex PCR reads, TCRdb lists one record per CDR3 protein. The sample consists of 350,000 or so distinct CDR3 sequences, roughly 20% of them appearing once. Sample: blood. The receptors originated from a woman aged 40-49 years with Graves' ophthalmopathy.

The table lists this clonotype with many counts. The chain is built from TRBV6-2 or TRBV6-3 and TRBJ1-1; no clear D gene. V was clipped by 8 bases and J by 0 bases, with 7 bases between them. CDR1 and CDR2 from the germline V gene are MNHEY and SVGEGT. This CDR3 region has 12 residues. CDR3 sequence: CASQDLNTEAFF. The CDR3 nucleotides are TGTGCCAGCCAAGACCTGAACACTGAAGCTTTCTTT.

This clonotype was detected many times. The CDR3: CSARTGTGEETQYF. CDR3 in DNA: TGCAGTGCTAGAACCGGGACAGGGGAAGAGACCCAGTACTTC. The chain couples TRBV20-1 to TRBJ2-5, with 10 bases fitting TRBD1. V was clipped by 2 bases and J by 3 bases; unmatched bases: 3. Germline CDR1 is DFQATT and CDR2 is SNEGSKA (reference sequence). This CDR3 has 14 residues.

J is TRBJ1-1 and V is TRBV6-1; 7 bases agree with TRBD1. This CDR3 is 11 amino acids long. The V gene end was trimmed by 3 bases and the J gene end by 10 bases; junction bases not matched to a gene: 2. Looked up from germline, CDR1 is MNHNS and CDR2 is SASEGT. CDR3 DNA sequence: TGTGCCAGCAGTGATGAGGGGGCAGCTTTCTTT. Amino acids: CASSDEGAAFF.

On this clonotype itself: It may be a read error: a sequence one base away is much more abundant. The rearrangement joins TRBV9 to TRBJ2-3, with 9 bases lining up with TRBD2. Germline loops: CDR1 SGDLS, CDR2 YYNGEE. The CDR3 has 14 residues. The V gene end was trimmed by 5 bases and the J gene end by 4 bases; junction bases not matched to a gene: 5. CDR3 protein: CASRHSGRSDTQYF. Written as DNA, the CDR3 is TGTGCCAGCAGACATAGCGGGAGATCAGATACGCAGTATTTT.

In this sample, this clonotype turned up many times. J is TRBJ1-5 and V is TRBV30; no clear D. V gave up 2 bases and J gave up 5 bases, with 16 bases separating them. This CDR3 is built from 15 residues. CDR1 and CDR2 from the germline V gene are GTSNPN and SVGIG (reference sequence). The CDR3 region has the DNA TGTGCCTGGAGTAGTGTTTTGGGTGGGGATCAGCCCCAGCATTTT. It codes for CAWSSVLGGDQPQHF.

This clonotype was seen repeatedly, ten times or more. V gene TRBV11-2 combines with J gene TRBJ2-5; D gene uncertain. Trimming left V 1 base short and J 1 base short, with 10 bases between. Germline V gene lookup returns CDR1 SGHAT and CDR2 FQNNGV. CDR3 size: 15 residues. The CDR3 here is CASSLGWRLQETQYF. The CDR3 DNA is TGTGCCAGCAGCTTAGGATGGCGGCTCCAAGAGACCCAGTACTTC. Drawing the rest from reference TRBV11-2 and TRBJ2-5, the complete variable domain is EAGVAQSPRYKIIEKRQSVAFWCNPISGHATLYWYQQILGQGPKLLIQFQNNGVVDDSQLPKDRFSAERLKGVDSTLKIQPAKLEDSAVYLCASSLGWRLQETQYFGPGTRLLVL.

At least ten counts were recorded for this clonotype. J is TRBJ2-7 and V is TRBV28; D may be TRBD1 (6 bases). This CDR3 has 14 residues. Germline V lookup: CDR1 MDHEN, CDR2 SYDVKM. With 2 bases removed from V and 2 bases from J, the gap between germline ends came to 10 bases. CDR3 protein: CASSLSRTAYEQYF. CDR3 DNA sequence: TGTGCCAGCAGTTTAAGTCGGACAGCCTACGAGCAGTACTTC.

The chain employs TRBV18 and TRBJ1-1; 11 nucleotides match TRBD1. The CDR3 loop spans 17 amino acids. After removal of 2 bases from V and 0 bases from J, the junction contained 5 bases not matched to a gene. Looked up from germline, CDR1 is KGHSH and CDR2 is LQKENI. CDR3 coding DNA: TGTGCCAGCTCACCAGTGGGACAGGGGGGGCTGAACACTGAAGCTTTCTTT. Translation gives CASSPVGQGGLNTEAFF.

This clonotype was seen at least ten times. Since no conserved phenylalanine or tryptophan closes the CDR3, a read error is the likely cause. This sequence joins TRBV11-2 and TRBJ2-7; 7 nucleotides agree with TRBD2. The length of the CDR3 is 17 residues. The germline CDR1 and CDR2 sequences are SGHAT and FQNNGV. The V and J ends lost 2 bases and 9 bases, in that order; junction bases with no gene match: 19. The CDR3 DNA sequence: TGTGCCAGCAGCTTAACTGGCGGATGGCTAGCGGCTTCAGCGCAGTACCTC. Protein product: CASSLTGGWLAASAQYL.

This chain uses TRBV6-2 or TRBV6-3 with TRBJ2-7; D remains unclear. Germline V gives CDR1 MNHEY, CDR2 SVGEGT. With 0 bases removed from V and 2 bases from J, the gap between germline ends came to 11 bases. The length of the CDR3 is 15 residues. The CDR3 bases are TGTGCCAGCAGTTACTCTCGCACCGTAACCTACGAGCAGTACTTC. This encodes CASSYSRTVTYEQYF.

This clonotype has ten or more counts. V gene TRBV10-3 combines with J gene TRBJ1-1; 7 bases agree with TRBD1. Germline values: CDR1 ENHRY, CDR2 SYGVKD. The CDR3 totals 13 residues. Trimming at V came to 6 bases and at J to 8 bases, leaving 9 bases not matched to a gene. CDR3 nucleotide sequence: TGTGCCATCAGCGGGCTTCAGGGGGGCGAAGCTTTCTTT. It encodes CAISGLQGGEAFF.

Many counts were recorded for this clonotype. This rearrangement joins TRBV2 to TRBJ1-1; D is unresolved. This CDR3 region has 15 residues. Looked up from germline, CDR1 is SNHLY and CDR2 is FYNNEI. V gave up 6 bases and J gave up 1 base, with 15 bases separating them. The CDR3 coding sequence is TGTGCCAGCAGCCTACACCGGGCCGCGAACACTGAAGCTTTCTTT. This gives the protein CASSLHRAANTEAFF.

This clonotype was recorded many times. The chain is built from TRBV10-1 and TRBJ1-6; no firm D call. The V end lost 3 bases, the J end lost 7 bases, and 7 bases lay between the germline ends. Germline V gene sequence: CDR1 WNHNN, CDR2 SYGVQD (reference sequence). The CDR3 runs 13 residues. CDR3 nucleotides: TGCGCCAGCAGTGATGTCCTAAATTCACCCCTCCACTTT. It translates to CASSDVLNSPLHF.

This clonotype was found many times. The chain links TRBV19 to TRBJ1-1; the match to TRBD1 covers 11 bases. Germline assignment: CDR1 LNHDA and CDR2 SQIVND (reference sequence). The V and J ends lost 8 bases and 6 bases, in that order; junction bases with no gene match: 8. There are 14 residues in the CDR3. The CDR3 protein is CASSPGQGAPEAFF. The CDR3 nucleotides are TGTGCCAGTTCTCCAGGACAGGGGGCCCCTGAAGCTTTCTTT.

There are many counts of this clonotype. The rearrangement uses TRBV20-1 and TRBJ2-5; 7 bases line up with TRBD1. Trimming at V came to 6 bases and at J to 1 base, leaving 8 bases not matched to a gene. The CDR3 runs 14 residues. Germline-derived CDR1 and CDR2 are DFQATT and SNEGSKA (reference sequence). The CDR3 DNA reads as TGCAGTGCAAAGGGTGAGGGGGCCCAAGAGACCCAGTACTTC. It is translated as CSAKGEGAQETQYF.

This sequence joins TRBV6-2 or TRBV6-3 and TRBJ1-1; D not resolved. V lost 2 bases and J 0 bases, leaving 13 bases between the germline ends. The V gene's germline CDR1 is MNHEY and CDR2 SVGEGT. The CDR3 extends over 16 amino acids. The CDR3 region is CASSYEPGRVNTEAFF. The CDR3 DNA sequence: TGTGCCAGCAGTTACGAACCTGGGAGGGTGAACACTGAAGCTTTCTTT.

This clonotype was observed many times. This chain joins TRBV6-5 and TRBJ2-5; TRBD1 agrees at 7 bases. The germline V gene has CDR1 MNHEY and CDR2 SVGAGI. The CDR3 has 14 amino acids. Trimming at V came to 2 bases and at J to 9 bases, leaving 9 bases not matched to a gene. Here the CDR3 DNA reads TGTGCCAGCAGTTACGAAGAGGGGGCAAGATCCCAGTACTTC. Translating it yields CASSYEEGARSQYF.

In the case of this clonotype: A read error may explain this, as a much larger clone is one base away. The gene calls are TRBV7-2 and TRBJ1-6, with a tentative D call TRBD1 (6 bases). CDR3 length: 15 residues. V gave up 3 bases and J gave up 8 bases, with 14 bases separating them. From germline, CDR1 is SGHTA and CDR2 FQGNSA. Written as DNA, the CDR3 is TGTGCCAGCAGCTTGCTACAGGGAATGCATTCACCCCTCCACTTT. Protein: CASSLLQGMHSPLHF.

The CDR3 region has the DNA TGTGCCAGGAGCGGGGGAGAAACCGGGGAGCTGTTTTTT. Protein: CARSGGETGELFF. The chain has TRBV7-9 and TRBJ2-2, with 8 bases lining up with TRBD2. The CDR3 is 13 residues long. Germline values: CDR1 SEHNR, CDR2 FQNEAQ (reference sequence). The V segment lost 9 bases and the J segment 5 bases; nucleotides outside the gene matches: 5.

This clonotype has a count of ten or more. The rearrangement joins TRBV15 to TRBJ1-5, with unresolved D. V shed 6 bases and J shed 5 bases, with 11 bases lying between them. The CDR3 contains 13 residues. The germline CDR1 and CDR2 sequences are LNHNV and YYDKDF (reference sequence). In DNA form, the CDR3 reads TGTGCCACCAGTTGGACCGATCATCAGCCCCAGCATTTT. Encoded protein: CATSWTDHQPQHF.